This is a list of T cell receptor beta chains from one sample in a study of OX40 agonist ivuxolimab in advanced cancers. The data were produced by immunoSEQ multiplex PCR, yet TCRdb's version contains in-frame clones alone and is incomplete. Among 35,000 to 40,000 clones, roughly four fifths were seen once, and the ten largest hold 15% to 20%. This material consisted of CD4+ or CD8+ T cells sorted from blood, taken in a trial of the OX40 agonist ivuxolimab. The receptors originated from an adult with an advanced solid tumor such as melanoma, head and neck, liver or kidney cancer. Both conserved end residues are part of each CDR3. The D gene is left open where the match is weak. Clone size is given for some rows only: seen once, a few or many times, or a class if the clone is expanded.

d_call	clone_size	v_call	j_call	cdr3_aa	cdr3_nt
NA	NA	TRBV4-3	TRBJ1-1	CASSQVAWTTEAFF	TGCGCCAGCAGCCAAGTCGCCTGGACAACCGAAGCTTTCTTT
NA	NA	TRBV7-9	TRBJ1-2	CASSNDGWGYTF	TGTGCCAGCAGCAATGACGGGTGGGGCTACACCTTC
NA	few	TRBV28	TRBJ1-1	CASSTGTKNTEAFF	TGTGCCAGCAGTACCGGGACAAAGAACACTGAAGCTTTCTTT
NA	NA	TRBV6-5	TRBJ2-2	CASSPAPGSGELFF	TGTGCCAGCAGTCCTGCTCCGGGGTCCGGGGAGCTGTTTTTT
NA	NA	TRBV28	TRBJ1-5	CASSFGQTDQPQHF	TGTGCCAGCAGTTTCGGACAGACCGATCAGCCCCAGCATTTT
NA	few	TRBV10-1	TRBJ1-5	CASSEGLNQPQHF	TGCGCCAGCAGTGAGGGACTAAATCAGCCCCAGCATTTT
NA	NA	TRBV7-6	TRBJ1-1	CASSRATERAAEAFF	TGTGCCAGCAGCCGCGCGACAGAAAGGGCCGCTGAAGCTTTCTTT
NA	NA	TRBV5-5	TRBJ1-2	CASSLRANYGYTF	TGTGCCAGCAGCTTGAGGGCGAACTATGGCTACACCTTC
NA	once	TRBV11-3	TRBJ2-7	CASVGTSRIEQYF	TGTGCCAGCGTCGGGACCTCTCGGATCGAGCAGTACTTC
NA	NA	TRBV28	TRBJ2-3	CASSSRKRTDTQYF	TGTGCCAGCAGTTCACGTAAACGCACAGATACGCAGTATTTT
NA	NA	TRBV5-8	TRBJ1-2	CASSLALRGYTF	TGTGCCAGCAGCTTGGCCCTGAGGGGCTACACCTTC
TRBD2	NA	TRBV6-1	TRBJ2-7	CASSQSGGVGYEQYF	TGTGCCAGCAGTCAGAGCGGGGGCGTGGGCTACGAGCAGTACTTC
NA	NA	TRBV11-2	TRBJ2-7	CASSLVGPSYEQYF	TGTGCCAGCAGCTTAGTAGGACCCTCCTACGAGCAGTACTTC
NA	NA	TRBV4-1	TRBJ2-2	CASSQVGDTGELFF	TGCGCCAGCAGCCAAGTCGGAGACACCGGGGAGCTGTTTTTT
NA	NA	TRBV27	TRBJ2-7	CASRTLFGERGYEQYF	TGTGCCAGCAGGACACTATTCGGGGAGAGGGGTTACGAGCAGTACTTC
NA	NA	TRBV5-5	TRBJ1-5	CASSPMGVLTQPQHF	TGTGCCAGCAGCCCGATGGGGGTATTGACTCAGCCCCAGCATTTT
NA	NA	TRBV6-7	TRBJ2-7	CASKGGHEQYF	TGTGCCAGCAAGGGTGGCCACGAGCAGTACTTC